This entry lists 32 T cell receptor beta chains sequenced from one sample in a study of T cell changes during pregnancy in multiple sclerosis. TCRdb's copy holds only in-frame clones and misses some; the assay was immunoSEQ multiplex PCR. This sample has 65,000 to 90,000 clones, with 85% to 95% found just once. The sample consisted of peripheral blood, taken in the third trimester of pregnancy. These receptors all come from a female donor in good health, enrolled as a control in a pregnancy study.

The rearrangement joins TRBV5-8 to TRBJ1-5; D is undetermined. V dropped 4 bases and J dropped 5 bases, with 10 bases sitting between them. Per the germline V gene, CDR1 is SGHTS and CDR2 is YDEGEE. The CDR3 spans 13 residues. The DNA of the CDR3 is TGTGCCAGCAGCAAACAGCCCCATCAGCCCCAGCATTTT. It specifies CASSKQPHQPQHF.

The rearrangement links TRBV9 to TRBJ2-1, with 9 bases that match TRBD2. Trimming cost V 4 bases and J 9 bases; bases outside gene matches: 20. CDR3 length: 18 amino acids. The germline CDR1 and CDR2 sequences are SGDLS and YYNGEE. DNA of the CDR3: TGTGCCAGCAGCCCGCGCGGTGGTGGCGGGAGGGCCCGCGGTGAGCAGTTCTTC. Protein: CASSPRGGGGRARGEQFF.

This chain links TRBV4-1 with TRBJ1-6; 10 nucleotides agree with TRBD1. The CDR3 consists of 13 residues. Germline values: CDR1 MGHRA, CDR2 YSYEKL. V lost 8 bases, J lost 6 bases, and 1 base stayed unmatched. CDR3 DNA: TGCGCCAGCGGGACAGGGGTTAATTCACCCCTCCACTTT. Translated: CASGTGVNSPLHF.

In DNA form, the CDR3 reads TGTGCCAGCAGTTTACCCGGGTACGAGCAGTACTTC. Its translation is CASSLPGYEQYF. The chain has TRBV27 and TRBJ2-7, with D hard to call. Between the trimmed V and J ends, which lost 2 bases and 4 bases, there was a span of 6 bases. The CDR3 extends over 12 amino acids. Germline V gives CDR1 MNHEY, CDR2 SMNVEV (reference sequence).

The chain has TRBV6-4 and TRBJ1-2; the match to TRBD1 covers 10 bases. CDR1 is MRHNA and CDR2 is SNTAGT in the germline V gene. J lost 7 bases, V lost 6 bases, and 14 bases had no gene match. CDR3 length: 16 amino acids. The CDR3 sequence: CASSPIPGQGIGGYTF. The CDR3 DNA is TGTGCCAGCAGCCCTATCCCGGGACAGGGGATCGGTGGCTACACCTTC.

V is TRBV5-4 and J is TRBJ1-2, with D possibly being TRBD1 (5 bases). Germline assignment: CDR1 SGHNT and CDR2 YYREEE (reference sequence). The ends were cut back, 0 bases at V and 7 bases at J, with 16 bases in the middle. This CDR3 spans 15 amino acids. DNA for the CDR3: TGTGCCAGCAGCTTGGAGTCCGGCAGGGTGGCTGGCTACACCTTC. It yields the protein CASSLESGRVAGYTF. The whole variable domain, filled in from reference TRBV5-4 and TRBJ1-2, reads ETGVTQSPTHLIKTRGQQVTLRCSSQSGHNTVSWYQQALGQGPQFIFQYYREEENGRGNFPPRFSGLQFPNYSSELNVNALELDDSALYLCASSLESGRVAGYTFGSGTRLTVV.

The V and J genes are TRBV19 and TRBJ1-4; no clear D gene. This CDR3 is built from 14 residues. Germline V CDR1 and CDR2: LNHDA, SQIVND (reference sequence). V gave up 7 bases and J gave up 8 bases, with 17 bases separating them. Written as DNA, the CDR3 is TGTGCCAGTACTTGGCGGAACGAAAGGGAAAAACTGTTTTTT. Protein sequence: CASTWRNEREKLFF.

The genes are TRBV9 and TRBJ2-1, with TRBD1 matching over 7 bases. V dropped 0 bases and J dropped 9; count of bases not matched to a gene: 6. Germline lookup yields CDR1 SGDLS and CDR2 YYNGEE. The CDR3 totals 14 residues. In nucleotides, the CDR3 is TGTGCCAGCAGCGTAGGCCAGGGGGTGGGTGAGCAGTTCTTC. It encodes CASSVGQGVGEQFF. Variable domain in full (rest from reference TRBV9 and TRBJ2-1): DSGVTQTPKHLITATGQRVTLRCSPRSGDLSVYWYQQSLDQGLQFLIQYYNGEERAKGNILERFSAQQFPDLHSELNLSSLELGDSALYFCASSVGQGVGEQFFGPGTRLTVL.

V usage is TRBV4-1 and J usage is TRBJ2-7; TRBD1 matches at 8 bases. Germline assignment: CDR1 MGHRA and CDR2 YSYEKL. Trimming took 5 bases from V and 2 from J; bases not matched to a gene: 5. This CDR3 has 14 amino acids. The CDR3 reads CASSYRDRTYEQYF. The DNA for the CDR3 is TGCGCCAGCAGCTACCGGGACAGGACCTACGAGCAGTACTTC.

CDR3 nucleotide sequence: TGCGCCAGCAGCCAAGATTTTCAGGGGGTCTCTGGAAACACCATATATTTT. It encodes CASSQDFQGVSGNTIYF. The gene calls are TRBV4-1 and TRBJ1-3; 7 nucleotides agree with TRBD1. The CDR3 is 17 amino acids. Losses at the gene ends were 0 bases for V and 0 bases for J; bases not matched to a gene: 5. Germline CDR1 MGHRA, CDR2 YSYEKL.

The chain joins TRBV14 to TRBJ1-2; 9 nucleotides line up with TRBD1. The CDR3 runs to 14 residues. The V segment lost 5 bases and the J segment 6 bases; nucleotides outside the gene matches: 7. CDR1 and CDR2 (germline): SGHDN, FVKESK. DNA for the CDR3: TGTGCCAGCAGCAAAACAGGGGGCGGGCATGGCTACACCTTC. This encodes CASSKTGGGHGYTF.

The V gene is TRBV7-9, the J gene TRBJ2-7, with 7 bases matching TRBD2. The CDR3 runs 11 residues. The ends lost 11 bases at V and 5 bases at J; junction bases unmatched: 6. Germline CDR1 reads SEHNR; CDR2 reads FQNEAQ (reference sequence). The CDR3: CAALGGDEQYF. CDR3 sequence (DNA): TGTGCCGCCCTGGGGGGGGACGAGCAGTACTTC.

The chain has TRBV5-1 and TRBJ2-7; 7 positions match TRBD2. The CDR3 runs to 13 residues. Unmatched junction bases numbered 3, after V lost 3 bases and J lost 3 bases. CDR1 is SGHRS, CDR2 YFSETQ, per germline. The CDR3: CASSWGGSYEQYF. The CDR3 DNA sequence: TGCGCCAGCAGCTGGGGGGGGAGCTACGAGCAGTACTTC.

This clone showed up just once. This chain connects TRBV21-1 to TRBJ2-2; the table gives TRBD2 as D, unverified against the DNA. TRBV21-1 is a documented pseudogene. The CDR3 is made up of 15 amino acids. CDR3 sequence (DNA): TGTGCCAGCAGCATACGGGAGGTGAACACCGGGGAGCTGTTTTTT. This translates into CASSIREVNTGELFF.

The chain employs TRBV28 and TRBJ1-5; D is ambiguous. The CDR3 extends over 13 amino acids. Trimming shortened V by 10 bases and J by 4 bases, and 14 bases separated the two germline ends. Germline loops: CDR1 MDHEN, CDR2 SYDVKM. CDR3 loop: CATMPGWNQPQHF. In nucleotides, the CDR3 is TGTGCCACCATGCCGGGTTGGAATCAGCCCCAGCATTTT.

This chain links TRBV4-3 with TRBJ2-3; a weak D match, TRBD2 (5 bases). V lost 11 bases and J lost 1, with 19 bases in between. The CDR3 consists of 15 residues. In germline, CDR1 is LGHNA, CDR2 YSLEER. The CDR3 here is CAAPTGAERTDTQYF. The DNA for the CDR3 is TGCGCCGCCCCCACCGGAGCGGAGCGCACAGATACGCAGTATTTT.

J is TRBJ1-1 and V is TRBV11-3; no reliable D call. Germline loops: CDR1 SGHNT, CDR2 YENEEA. Between the trimmed V and J ends, which lost 6 bases and 1 base, there was a span of 9 bases. The CDR3 has 13 amino acids. CDR3 nucleotides: TGTGCCAGCAGGCTTAGCCGGAACACTGAAGCTTTCTTT. This sequence encodes CASRLSRNTEAFF.

The chain employs TRBV7-9 and TRBJ2-1; D is ambiguous. Trimming removed 4 bases from V and 9 bases from J, with 7 bases in between. This CDR3 is 11 amino acids long. CDR1 and CDR2 (germline): SEHNR, FQNEAQ (reference sequence). The CDR3 region is CASSSAGEQFF. CDR3 coding DNA: TGTGCCAGCAGCTCTGCAGGTGAGCAGTTCTTC. Full variable domain (missing parts from reference TRBV7-9 and TRBJ2-1): DTGVSQNPRHKITKRGQNVTFRCDPISEHNRLYWYRQTLGQGPEFLTYFQNEAQLEKSRLLSDRFSAERPKGSFSTLEIQRTEQGDSAMYLCASSSAGEQFFGPGTRLTVL.

V usage is TRBV5-4 and J usage is TRBJ2-1; 9 bases agree with TRBD2. Germline V gives CDR1 SGHNT, CDR2 YYREEE (reference sequence). Trimming removed 0 bases from V and 8 bases from J; junction bases left unmatched: 9. This CDR3 is 16 amino acids long. The CDR3 DNA reads as TGTGCCAGCAGCTTGGTCCGGGGTAGCGGGGGCCATGAGCAGTTCTTC. It translates to CASSLVRGSGGHEQFF.

This chain uses TRBV5-4 with TRBJ2-1, with D perhaps TRBD2 (6 bases). The V end was cut by 3 bases, the J end by 0 bases, with 10 bases between. The CDR3 totals 15 residues. The germline V gene has CDR1 SGHNT and CDR2 YYREEE (reference sequence). The CDR3 sequence: CASSSSAGSYNEQFF. The CDR3 nucleotides read TGTGCCAGCAGCTCTAGCGCGGGCTCCTACAATGAGCAGTTCTTC.

The chain links TRBV4-1 to TRBJ2-2, with a possible D match to TRBD1 (5 bases). V was pared by 7 bases and J by 5 bases, with 5 bases between. Per the germline V gene, CDR1 is MGHRA and CDR2 is YSYEKL. This CDR3 has 11 amino acids. The CDR3 spells CASKGTGELFF. The CDR3 nucleotides are TGCGCCAGCAAGGGGACCGGGGAGCTGTTTTTT.

This clone occurred once. This chain connects TRBV7-8 to TRBJ2-2; 8 bases align to TRBD1. The CDR3 is made up of 18 amino acids. Germline V lookup: CDR1 SGHVS, CDR2 FQNEAQ. Losses at the gene ends were 0 bases for V and 7 bases for J; bases not matched to a gene: 13. CDR3 loop: CASSLARLSGGFVGELFF. CDR3 sequence (DNA): TGTGCCAGCAGCTTAGCGAGGTTGTCAGGGGGCTTTGTCGGGGAGCTGTTTTTT.

The rearrangement joins TRBV6-1 to TRBJ2-7; the match to TRBD1 covers 7 bases. V was clipped by 8 bases and J by 3 bases; unmatched bases: 7. There are 13 residues in the CDR3. CDR1 and CDR2 from the germline V gene are MNHNS and SASEGT. CDR3 sequence (DNA): TGTGCCAGCGCCTCGACAGGGAGCTACGAGCAGTACTTC. It yields the protein CASASTGSYEQYF.

Concerning this clone: The same CDR3 can be traced to other DNA sequences in this sample. The chain uses TRBV5-1 and TRBJ1-6, with a tentative D call TRBD1 (5 bases). V dropped 0 bases and J dropped 7 bases, with 8 bases sitting between them. The CDR3 extends over 14 amino acids. Germline V gene data show CDR1 as SGHRS and CDR2 as YFSETQ. The CDR3: CASSLGRGNSPLHF. CDR3 DNA: TGCGCCAGCAGCTTGGGAAGGGGAAATTCACCCCTCCACTTT.

This clone was seen once. The gene calls are TRBV28 and TRBJ1-5; D possibly corresponds to TRBD1 (6 bases). CDR3 size: 14 residues. CDR1 and CDR2 (germline): MDHEN, SYDVKM. V was clipped by 6 bases and J by 3 bases, with 12 bases between them. In DNA, the CDR3 is TGTGCCAGCAGCTGGACAGCTACCAATCAGCCCCAGCATTTT. Protein sequence: CASSWTATNQPQHF.

V gene TRBV15 combines with J gene TRBJ2-7; 7 bases match TRBD2. With 5 bases clipped from V and 5 bases from J, the junction kept 12 bases outside the gene matches. This CDR3 region has 15 residues. Germline loops: CDR1 LNHNV, CDR2 YYDKDF (reference sequence). The CDR3 loop is CATSGGVSGTHEQYF. The CDR3 coding sequence is TGTGCCACCAGCGGGGGGGTCAGCGGGACCCACGAGCAGTACTTC.

This chain links TRBV6-5 with TRBJ1-2, with TRBD1 identical over 9 bases. The germline V gene encodes CDR1 MNHEY and CDR2 SVGAGI. The V segment lost 0 bases and the J segment 2 bases; nucleotides outside the gene matches: 1. The CDR3 runs to 15 residues. CDR3 in DNA: TGTGCCAGCAGTTACTCCGGGACAGGGAACTATGGCTACACCTTC. Its protein is CASSYSGTGNYGYTF.

The chain links TRBV5-5 to TRBJ1-2; TRBD1 matches at 10 bases. The CDR3 extends over 14 amino acids. The germline V gene has CDR1 SGHKS and CDR2 YYEKEE (reference sequence). After removal of 4 bases from V and 6 bases from J, the junction contained 6 bases not matched to a gene. The CDR3 region has the DNA TGTGCCAGCAGCCGATCCGGGACAGGGGATGGCTACACCTTC. It is translated as CASSRSGTGDGYTF.

The rearrangement joins TRBV4-1 to TRBJ2-1, with D possibly matching TRBD1 (5 bases). CDR1 and CDR2 from the germline V gene are MGHRA and YSYEKL. This CDR3 is built from 16 residues. The V end lost 1 base, the J end lost 8 bases, and 18 bases lay between the germline ends. The CDR3 spells CASSQVHQGGVYEQFF. CDR3 nucleotide sequence: TGCGCCAGCAGCCAAGTACACCAGGGTGGGGTCTATGAGCAGTTCTTC.

CDR3 nucleotide sequence: TGTGCCAGCAGCCTAGAAGATGAGCAGTTCTTC. As protein: CASSLEDEQFF. The chain links TRBV5-6 to TRBJ2-1, with no clear D. Trimming took off 4 bases at V and 8 bases at J, with 7 bases between the two ends. The CDR3 runs to 11 residues. Germline loops: CDR1 SGHDT, CDR2 YYEEEE.

This rearrangement joins TRBV19 to TRBJ2-7; D gene uncertain. The ends were cut back, 2 bases at V and 1 base at J, with 15 bases in the middle. Germline CDR1 reads LNHDA; CDR2 reads SQIVND (reference sequence). This CDR3 has 16 amino acids. CDR3 nucleotide sequence: TGTGCCAGTAGTATACGCGTTAAACCTAGTTCCTACGAGCAGTACTTC. Translation gives CASSIRVKPSSYEQYF.

This clone was picked up one time. The V call is TRBV27, the J call TRBJ1-2, with 8 positions matching TRBD1. CDR1 and CDR2 from the germline V gene are MNHEY and SMNVEV (reference sequence). The V and J ends lost 0 bases and 8 bases, in that order; junction bases with no gene match: 8. CDR3 length: 15 residues. The CDR3 DNA follows: TGTGCCAGCAGTTTATCGTGGACAGGGCTGGAAGGCTACACCTTC. Its translation is CASSLSWTGLEGYTF.